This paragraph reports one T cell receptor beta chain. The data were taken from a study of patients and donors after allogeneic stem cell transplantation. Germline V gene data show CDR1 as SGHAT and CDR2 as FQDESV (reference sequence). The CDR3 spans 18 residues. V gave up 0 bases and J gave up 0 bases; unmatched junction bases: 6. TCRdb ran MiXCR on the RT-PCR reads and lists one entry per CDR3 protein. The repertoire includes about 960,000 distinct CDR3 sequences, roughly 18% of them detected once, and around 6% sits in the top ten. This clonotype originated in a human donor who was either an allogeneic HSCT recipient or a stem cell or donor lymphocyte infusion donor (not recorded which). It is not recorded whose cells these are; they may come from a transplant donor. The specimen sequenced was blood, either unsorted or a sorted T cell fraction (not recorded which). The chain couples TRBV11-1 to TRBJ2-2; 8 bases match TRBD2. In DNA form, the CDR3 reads TGTGCCAGCAGCTTAGCCCGGAGACTAGCGCCGAACACCGGGGAGCTGTTTTTT. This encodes CASSLARRLAPNTGELFF.